Listed here are 13 T cell receptor beta chains from one sample, sequenced in a study of cytomegalovirus exposure and HLA in healthy donors. The study ran its PCR with 60 Vbeta and 13 Jbeta primers. Repertoires were generated with immunoSEQ multiplex PCR, while TCRdb's copy carries only in-frame clones and drops some. This sample carries some 130,000 clones, approximately 80% of them seen once, and the ten largest clones take 2.7%. The sequenced material came from PBMCs. These receptors originate from a boy aged 2 to 10 in good health and CMV-seronegative.

The chain recombines TRBV18 with TRBJ1-2; tentatively, D is TRBD1 (6 bases). The CDR3 loop spans 15 amino acids. The V and J ends lost 3 bases and 8 bases respectively, with 19 bases between them. Germline lookup yields CDR1 KGHSH and CDR2 LQKENI. Here the CDR3 reads CASSPLTVDRRGYTF. The CDR3 region has the DNA TGTGCCAGCTCACCTTTGACCGTCGACAGGAGGGGCTACACCTTC.

This chain uses TRBV7-7 with TRBJ1-3; tentative D call: TRBD1 (5 bases). Germline CDR1 is SSHAT and CDR2 is FNYEAQ (reference sequence). This CDR3 spans 13 amino acids. CDR3 sequence: CASGPYRGNTIYF. The CDR3 DNA reads as TGTGCTAGCGGCCCGTACAGGGGAAACACCATATATTTT. The complete variable domain, with remaining parts taken from reference TRBV7-7 and TRBJ1-3, reads GAGVSQSPRYKVTKRGQDVTLRCDPISSHATLYWYQQALGQGPEFLTYFNYEAQPDKSGLPSDRFSAERPEGSISTLTIQRTEQRDSAMYRCASGPYRGNTIYFGEGSWLTVV.

The chain is built from TRBV5-6 and TRBJ2-1, with 8 positions matching TRBD1. The CDR3 has 14 amino acids. V was clipped by 4 bases and J by 7 bases; unmatched bases: 7. The germline V gene encodes CDR1 SGHDT and CDR2 YYEEEE. CDR3 in amino acids: CASSEGQERNEQFF. The CDR3 region has the DNA TGTGCCAGCAGCGAGGGACAGGAAAGAAATGAGCAGTTCTTC.

To note about this clone: Other DNA sequences in this sample translate to the same CDR3. The chain combines TRBV19 with TRBJ1-5; 8 bases are a match to TRBD1. Germline V gene sequence: CDR1 LNHDA, CDR2 SQIVND (reference sequence). This CDR3 comprises 14 residues. Trimming removed 4 bases from V and 2 bases from J; junction bases left unmatched: 1. CDR3: CASSTTGGNQPQHF. DNA for the CDR3: TGTGCCAGTAGTACGACAGGGGGCAATCAGCCCCAGCATTTT.

This clone was detected a few times. The chain combines TRBV9 with TRBJ1-4; 9 nucleotides align to TRBD1. Per the germline V gene, CDR1 is SGDLS and CDR2 is YYNGEE. The CDR3 has 15 amino acids. V lost 4 bases, J lost 5 bases, and 6 bases stayed unmatched. The CDR3 is CASSPLTGGNEKLFF. The CDR3 DNA sequence: TGTGCCAGCAGCCCCCTGACAGGGGGGAATGAAAAACTGTTTTTT.

The V call is TRBV28, the J call TRBJ1-6; 8 bases align to TRBD1. The CDR3 loop spans 16 amino acids. Germline values: CDR1 MDHEN, CDR2 SYDVKM. The trim removed 3 bases at V and 3 bases at J, leaving 4 bases unmatched. The CDR3 loop reads CASSFAGTGYNSPLHF. The DNA of the CDR3 is TGTGCCAGCAGTTTCGCCGGGACAGGCTATAATTCACCCCTCCACTTT.

V and J are TRBV5-4 and TRBJ2-3; D is perhaps TRBD2 (6 bases). The V end lost 4 bases, the J end lost 6 bases, and 24 bases lay between the germline ends. Germline assignment: CDR1 SGHNT and CDR2 YYREEE (reference sequence). This CDR3 contains 17 residues. CDR3 DNA sequence: TGTGCCAGCAGCCCAACCCTCCCGGGAGCCGGGGCGGATACGCAGTATTTT. Residues: CASSPTLPGAGADTQYF.

The genes are TRBV27 and TRBJ2-5; unclear D gene. The assigned J gene may be wrong: the sequence end matches TRBJ2-7 better. The germline V gene encodes CDR1 MNHEY and CDR2 SMNVEV (reference sequence). The CDR3 consists of 13 residues. The CDR3 is CASSLSAEYEQYF. The CDR3 DNA sequence: TGTGCCAGCAGTTTATCGGCGGAATACGAGCAGTACTTC.

The chain has TRBV4-3 and TRBJ1-3, with a possible D match to TRBD1 (6 bases). Germline loops: CDR1 LGHNA, CDR2 YSLEER. The CDR3 length is 16 residues. Trimming stripped 0 bases from V and 0 bases from J, with 9 bases between. CDR3 sequence (DNA): TGCGCCAGCAGCCAAGATTGGACAGACTCTGGAAACACCATATATTTT. Translating gives CASSQDWTDSGNTIYF.

In its sample, this clone was seen a few times. V usage is TRBV4-2 and J usage is TRBJ2-1, with 10 bases identical to TRBD2. The CDR3 length is 18 residues. CDR1 and CDR2 from the germline V gene are LGHNA and YNFKEQ. V lost 0 bases, J lost 0 bases, and 5 bases stayed unmatched. Here the CDR3 DNA reads TGTGCCAGCAGCCAAGAGGCGACTAGCGGGTCCTCCTACAATGAGCAGTTCTTC. It translates to CASSQEATSGSSYNEQFF.

J is TRBJ2-4 and V is TRBV30; 11 nucleotides match TRBD2. After removal of 0 bases from V and 0 bases from J, the junction contained 10 bases not matched to a gene. CDR3 size: 19 residues. The germline CDR1 and CDR2 sequences are GTSNPN and SVGIG (reference sequence). CDR3 DNA: TGTGCCTGGAGTGTACTTAGGGCTAGCGGGGGGATAGCCAAAAACATTCAGTACTTC. It translates to CAWSVLRASGGIAKNIQYF.

V usage is TRBV7-6 and J usage is TRBJ1-3; unclear D gene. Trimming removed 5 bases from V and 0 bases from J, with 11 bases in between. Per the germline V gene, CDR1 is SGHVS and CDR2 is FNYEAQ. CDR3 length: 15 amino acids. The CDR3 loop is CASSPRHNSGNTIYF. CDR3 in DNA: TGTGCCAGCAGCCCACGACATAACTCTGGAAACACCATATATTTT.

The chain has TRBV15 and TRBJ2-3; D is perhaps TRBD1 (5 bases). Per the germline V gene, CDR1 is LNHNV and CDR2 is YYDKDF (reference sequence). This CDR3 spans 16 amino acids. V was trimmed by 5 bases and J by 4 bases, leaving 19 bases between them. Written as DNA, the CDR3 is TGTGCCACCAGCGATCCTTGGGGCAGCAGACCAGATACGCAGTATTTT. Protein sequence: CATSDPWGSRPDTQYF.